This TCR beta chain comes out of a study of lymphopenia after photon versus proton radiotherapy. Concerning this clone itself: The antigen is undetermined.

The V segment lost 9 bases and the J segment 6 bases; nucleotides outside the gene matches: 9. Per germline, CDR1 LNHDA and CDR2 SQIVND (reference sequence). The CDR3 runs 13 residues. The study's findings and limits: Better survival with proton therapy was suggested as possible, not demonstrated. Relative stability marked proton patients; photon patients lost diversity and naive cells. After the lymphocyte nadir, photon-treated repertoires showed oligoclonal expansion, especially of CD8+ Temra cells.

Some clones are missing from TCRdb's copy, which holds only in-frame ones; the method was immunoSEQ multiplex PCR. The sample gives 25,000 to 30,000 clones, roughly 90% of which show up once; 0.81% is in the top ten. Sequencing was performed on peripheral blood, taken from a patient treated with photon-based radiotherapy. The TCR was taken from a woman aged 45-59 years with cholangiocarcinoma. This chain links TRBV19 with TRBJ2-7; 9 positions match TRBD1. The CDR3 coding sequence is TGTGCCAGCTCGCGGGGACAGGGCGGCGAGCAGTACTTC. This translates into CASSRGQGGEQYF.